This T cell receptor (beta chain) is from a study of regulatory T cells in long-lasting Graves disease (dated by TCRdb to the early 2020s). Background for the entire study: Persistent Graves' disease was defined as antithyroid drug treatment for over 5 years with persistently positive TSH receptor autoantibodies. Patients with persistent Graves' disease were compared with patients with newly diagnosed Graves' disease using TCR sequencing and RNA sequencing of peripheral blood. The study took place in China and was registered as a clinical trial. A total of around 35 samples were covered by TCR sequencing, comprising some 13 persistent and around 20 newly diagnosed Graves' disease patients. Persistent Graves' disease patients in the clinical cohort had taken antithyroid drugs for approximately 9.5 years on average.

CDR1 and CDR2 are read off the germline V gene as MNHNS and SASEGT. The CDR3 goes from the cysteine to the phenylalanine over 13 residues. Kept here is only the CDR3 DNA, which spans 39 bases and is read in frame from base 1. For this chain, trimming is 5 bases at the V end and 8 bases at the J end, and the number of junction bases without a gene match is 5. Libraries were built with multiplex PCR. The sequencer listed for this sample is Illumina HiSeq 4000. iRepertoire HTBI primers and Arm-PCR amplification of CDR3 regions were used to construct TCR beta libraries. Gel purification was performed on PCR products prior to sequencing. Concerning the study's data processing: A total of around 59 TRBV and some 15 TRBJ segments were identified across samples and were used for gene usage analysis of CDR3 amino acid clonotypes. COPE and FqMerger were used to merge filtered high-quality paired reads into contigs. BLAST was used to align contigs to the IMGT TRBV, TRBD and TRBJ reference genes, and CDR3 was defined following IMGT. Any clonotype with a frequency above 0.1% was classified as a highly expanded clone. Shannon entropy was used to measure repertoire diversity, and the Gini coefficient was used to measure V-J evenness. A clonotype found in more than one individual was treated as public. The public reads were reanalyzed by TCRdb: fastp trimming at Q25, MiXCR alignment, in-frame beta chains only. Merged by CDR3 protein, the rows form single entries marked with the most common genes and DNA. TCRdb assigned the V and J calls; the authors' analysis was not used. The sample table records 600,000 to 800,000 distinct CDR3 sequences; 30% of these occur just once. The ten top clones hold under 50% of the sample.

In its sample, this clonotype was seen a few times. Its specific antigen is unknown. Base qualities are not at hand, and no much larger clone is one base apart. Interpreted using the paper, the time point label stands for: persistent/refractory GD, antithyroid drugs over 5 years with positive TRAb. For both TCR sequencing and RNA sequencing, RNA was extracted from PBMCs using TRIzol. The diagnosis of Graves' disease was made according to American Thyroid Association guidelines. Patients for the study were recruited at an endocrinology department in Xi'an, China. Each patient gave 9 to 10 milliliters of peripheral blood, collected in an EDTA anticoagulant tube. Ficoll Paque Plus density gradient separation was used to isolate PBMCs, and no additional T cell sorting was done. RNA quality was checked with an Agilent 2100 Bioanalyzer and agarose gel, and concentration with a NanoDrop 2000. The paper's findings and limits, for the study overall: The authors acknowledged the small sample size as a limitation that may reduce accuracy. Peripheral blood alone was examined, since thyroid tissue, which constituted the primary lesion, could not be accessed. Only the TCR beta chain was sequenced and analyzed. Compared with newly diagnosed patients, persistent Graves' disease patients had lower TCR Shannon entropy and fewer highly expanded clones, which suggests clonal expansion. Persistent disease showed preferential use of TRBV28, TRBJ1-2 and TRBJ2-5, whereas newly diagnosed disease favored TRBV20-1 and TRBJ2-1. Persistent patients shared more public clonotypes among themselves (2,741) than newly diagnosed patients did (about 1,000).

This receptor was identified in a female donor with Graves disease. The sequencing here drew on peripheral blood mononuclear cells (PBMCs), taken when the disease was refractory, from a patient treated with antithyroid drugs. The chain couples TRBV6-1 to TRBJ1-4, and 7 junctional nucleotides match TRBD1. The CDR3 protein sequence reads: CASSRQGWEKLFF. The DNA reads TGTGCCAGCAGTCGACAGGGTTGGGAAAAACTGTTTTTT.